The source of this TCR beta chain is a study of shared clonotypes between healthy human individuals. Study context: Per donor, CD8 memory used one plate, CD8 naive used two, CD4 memory used three and CD4 naive used three.

Germline values: CDR1 MDHEN, CDR2 SYDVKM. The CDR3 runs to 12 residues. Trimming left V 7 bases short and J 4 bases short, with 9 bases between. Repertoires were generated with immunoSEQ multiplex PCR, while TCRdb's copy carries only in-frame clones and drops some. Counted here are 2 million to 2.5 million clones, just over 90% occurring once; the ten biggest clones make up 0.35% to 0.45%. This receptor was identified in a man aged 18 to 35 in good health. Some clones in this sample may be carry-over from other donors' samples. The chain couples TRBV28 to TRBJ2-3; D remains unclear. The sequenced material came from naive CD4+ T cells from PBMCs. Regarding subset: CD45RA+ positively selected. In nucleotides, the CDR3 is TGTGCCAGCAAGTCGCGTGCAGATACGCAGTATTTT. This translates into CASKSRADTQYF.